These T cell receptor beta chains were read from a single sample in a study of cytomegalovirus exposure and HLA in healthy donors. TCRdb's table, derived via immunoSEQ multiplex PCR, lists solely in-frame clones and lacks some. This sample carries under 150,000 clones, approximately 78% of them seen once, and the ten largest clones take 5.5% to 7%. The specimen sequenced was PBMCs. The receptors were sampled from a woman between 40 and 50 years old in good health and CMV-seropositive. CDR3s include the opening cysteine and the closing phenylalanine or tryptophan. The order of the fields is V gene, J gene, CDR3 protein.

>TRBV19|TRBJ2-3
CASSIQGQSTDTQYF
>TRBV9|TRBJ2-7
CASSPEGGGSYEQYF
>TRBV7-2|TRBJ2-3
CASSQRLGEADTQYF
>TRBV21-1|TRBJ1-3
CASSTTTVPGNTIYF
>TRBV5-4|TRBJ2-5
CASSLEAGGVTQYF
>TRBV5-1|TRBJ1-2
CASSRDYYGYTF
>TRBV5-6|TRBJ2-7
CASSLEGQTYEQYF
>TRBV15|TRBJ1-5
CATSKGQGQGPQHF
>TRBV9|TRBJ2-7
CASSVGSFAGSEQYF
>TRBV11-2|TRBJ2-7
CASSPGLAGVEQYF
>TRBV4-2|TRBJ1-6
CASSQEPKFSWDWSPLHF
>TRBV9|TRBJ2-1
CASSQSGTGGDEQFF
>TRBV11-2|TRBJ2-7
CASSSTGTGGEQYF
>TRBV2|TRBJ2-5
CASPITGYQETQYF
>TRBV11-2|TRBJ1-2
CASSSSDTRHYGYTF
>TRBV7-9|TRBJ1-2
CSSSKEQFNYGYTF
>TRBV7-3|TRBJ1-2
CASSHRGGNYGYTF
>TRBV9|TRBJ2-2
CASSDPKHARGTGELFF
>TRBV18|TRBJ2-1
CASSPFSTSDHNEQFF
>TRBV7-9|TRBJ2-1
CASSLSVSYNEQFF
>TRBV6-6|TRBJ2-3
CASSLGLAGNTDTQYF
>TRBV28|TRBJ2-4
CASSRRAKLLAKNIQYF